This is a list of T cell receptor beta chains from one sample in a study of HIV-infected patients and healthy controls. A single record per CDR3 protein comes from TCRdb applying MiXCR to the 5' RACE reads. The data hold around 18,000 distinct CDR3 sequences, with 10% observed a single time. Sequencing used blood. The receptors stem from an adult in good health. Both conserved end residues are part of each CDR3. Fields, in order: J gene, V gene, CDR3 protein.

J: TRBJ2-7
V: TRBV5-4
CDR3: CASSDGTRVNEQYF

J: TRBJ2-3
V: TRBV29-1
CDR3: CSVVGGGLSTDTQYF

J: TRBJ2-7
V: TRBV29-1
CDR3: CSVAFIGEYEQYF

J: TRBJ2-1
V: TRBV19
CDR3: CASSVGGWGSSYNEQFF

J: TRBJ2-1
V: TRBV4-1
CDR3: CASKQASGQLHNEQFF

J: TRBJ2-1
V: TRBV3-1
CDR3: CASSPRTSGEQFF

J: TRBJ2-1
V: TRBV11-2
CDR3: CASSWTQIEYNEQFF

J: TRBJ2-1
V: TRBV19
CDR3: CASRSTPDRSSYNEQFF

J: TRBJ1-2
V: TRBV7-9
CDR3: CASSLGSGANYGYTF

J: TRBJ2-3
V: TRBV12-3/TRBV12-4
CDR3: CASSAQTKGSTDTQYF

J: TRBJ2-1
V: TRBV11-2
CDR3: CATKGTSIHEQFF

J: TRBJ1-2
V: TRBV12-3/TRBV12-4
CDR3: CASGMWTGSNYGYTF

J: TRBJ2-2
V: TRBV7-2
CDR3: CASSRPPGEGRAGELFF

J: TRBJ2-3
V: TRBV29-1
CDR3: CSVNQGADTQYF

J: TRBJ1-1
V: TRBV29-1
CDR3: CSVDDQTGEETEAFF

J: TRBJ2-5
V: TRBV7-9
CDR3: CASKGIAAGTEETQYF